The following is a TCR beta chain sequence with its context. What it binds is unknown. These data are taken from a study of T cell repertoires in cytomegalovirus infection. Study information: HLA-C-restricted CMV epitopes, recently identified, and well-studied HLA-B-restricted ones were used by the study. In public TCR beta signatures, there were indications of both CMV infection and matching HLA type.

TCRdb passed the reads through MiXCR, listing each CDR3 protein once. In the table there are approximately 100,000 distinct CDR3 sequences, under 55% of which are singletons. The study's findings and limits: Within the response measured ex vivo, HLA-C-restricted CMV-specific TCR beta clonotypes were dominant. Pooled public TCR beta family frequency picked out CMV carriers with the relevant HLA.

With 3 bases removed from V and 0 bases from J, the gap between germline ends came to 17 bases. The germline V gene has CDR1 MGHRA and CDR2 YSYEKL. The CDR3 totals 17 residues. The TCR sequence derives from a human donor in good health (CMV status not recorded). Some clones in this sample may be carry-over from other donors' samples. The sequencing used CD8+ T cells from cultured PBMCs, collected from culture after CMV antigen stimulation. This chain joins TRBV4-1 and TRBJ1-2, with D uncertain. The DNA for the CDR3 is TGCGCCAGCAGCCAGAACTGTGCACAGTTAGCTAACTATGGCTACACCTTC. Translation gives CASSQNCAQLANYGYTF.